The subject of this entry is one T cell receptor beta chain. Its cognate antigen is unknown. This specimen belongs to a study of CD8 T cells in ankylosing spondylitis. Study findings and constraints: Certain motif variants had earlier been reported in reactive arthritis synovial fluid and blood. With a CD8+ phenotype, disease-linked clones were relatively rare in peripheral blood. What appeared characteristic of ankylosing spondylitis blood was a TCR beta motif of eight highly homologous variants. Reportedly, disease-linked clones are significantly enriched in ankylosing spondylitis patients' matched synovial fluid.

Library preparation for TCR beta used quantitative 5'-RACE with molecular barcodes. TCRdb fed the 5' RACE reads into MiXCR, producing one record per CDR3 protein. The profile shows 100,000 to 150,000 distinct CDR3 sequences, roughly 18% of them singletons. The TCR was taken from a male donor with ankylosing spondylitis. Sample: blood, either unsorted or a sorted T cell fraction (not recorded which).

The CDR3 DNA is TGTGCCAGCAGCCAAGAACCTAGTTATCACGAGCAGTACTTC. This encodes CASSQEPSYHEQYF. V usage is TRBV14 and J usage is TRBJ2-7, with D unclear. Germline CDR1 is SGHDN and CDR2 is FVKESK. The V gene lost 0 bases and the J gene lost 5 bases, with 11 bases spanning the gap. This CDR3 is built from 14 residues.